The following is a TCR beta chain sequence with its context. A single base separates this from a much larger clone, so it may be a read error. The study recruited healthy Caucasian donors from Russia who were aged about 6 to 95. Each individual donor underwent a draw of approximately 9.6 milliliters of peripheral blood. The sample is drawn from a study of blood T cells in healthy people across ages. Looking at the study overall: The template switching approach captured approximately one barcoded beta molecule for every two T cells.

For the second PCR, which ran for about 7 to 11 cycles, a sample-barcoded 5' primer and a J-beta primer mix were used. Per sample, CDR3-containing paired-end reads numbered at least 2.5 million. One entry per CDR3 protein results from TCRdb running MiXCR on the 5' RACE reads. The table has 1.5 million to 2 million distinct CDR3 sequences, about 30% seen once; the top ten hold about 7.7%. The source of this sequence is a woman aged 30 to 39 in good health. The material sequenced was blood.

The CDR3 DNA sequence: TGTGCCATCAGGGAGTCATCTAGACAGTACGAGCAGTACTTC. Encoded protein: CAIRESSRQYEQYF. The chain links TRBV10-3 to TRBJ2-7; a possible D gene is TRBD1 (5 bases). The CDR3 extends over 14 amino acids. Germline CDR1 ENHRY, CDR2 SYGVKD.